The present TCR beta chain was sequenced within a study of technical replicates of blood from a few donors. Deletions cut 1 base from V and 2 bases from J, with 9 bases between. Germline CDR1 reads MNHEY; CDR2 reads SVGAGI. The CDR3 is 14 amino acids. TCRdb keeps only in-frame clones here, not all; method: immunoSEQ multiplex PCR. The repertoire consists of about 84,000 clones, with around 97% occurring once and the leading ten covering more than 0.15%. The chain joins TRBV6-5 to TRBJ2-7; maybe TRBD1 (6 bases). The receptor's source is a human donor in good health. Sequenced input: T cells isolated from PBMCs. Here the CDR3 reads CASSYYGGTYEQYF. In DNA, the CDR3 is TGTGCCAGCAGTTACTATGGGGGCACCTACGAGCAGTACTTC.